The clone carrying this T cell receptor (beta chain) was seen once. This entry comes from a study of blood T cell repertoires in COVID-19. Across the study: PBMCs, B-cell-depleted T cells, or T cells provided the cDNA or gDNA that made up the material.

The germline V gene encodes CDR1 MNHEY and CDR2 SMNVEV (reference sequence). With 2 bases removed from V and 6 bases from J, the gap between germline ends came to 11 bases. The CDR3 contains 13 residues. Sequencing used immunoSEQ multiplex PCR; TCRdb keeps in-frame clones, though not all of them. This table holds about 150,000 clones, 80% to 85% found once. The receptor was isolated from a man younger than 35 with active or convalescent COVID-19. Sequencing was performed on peripheral blood. The genes are TRBV27 and TRBJ2-7, with D unresolved. The CDR3 reads CASSLTPSGEQYF. The CDR3 DNA is TGTGCCAGCAGTTTAACGCCCTCAGGCGAGCAGTACTTC.